Listed below are T cell receptor beta chains from one sample, sequenced in a study of blood T cell dynamics during melanoma immunotherapy. Some clones are missing from TCRdb's copy, which holds only in-frame ones; the method was immunoSEQ multiplex PCR. The table has under 15,000 clones, approximately 90% seen once; the top ten hold less than 5%. The source material was blood, sampled from a patient treated with checkpoint blockade. The source of these receptors is a human donor with melanoma. CDR3s include the opening cysteine and the closing phenylalanine or tryptophan. The D gene is left open where the match is weak. Clone size appears in some rows only: once, few, many, or a class for an expanded clone.

TRBJ1-2 | TRBD1 | . | TRBV29-1 | CSAVAGTGIEGYTF | TGCAGCGCCGTTGCCGGGACAGGGATCGAAGGCTACACCTTC
TRBJ1-4 | TRBD1 | . | TRBV5-1 | CASSPTGGGEKLFF | TGCGCCAGCAGCCCGACAGGGGGCGGTGAAAAACTGTTTTTT
TRBJ2-7 | TRBD2 | . | TRBV7-9 | CASSLITLRLAGIRHEQYF | TGTGCCAGCAGCCTAATAACGCTCAGACTAGCGGGGATACGGCACGAGCAGTACTTC
TRBJ2-5 | . | once | TRBV11-2 | CASSLPGFRVETQYF | TGTGCCAGCAGCTTACCGGGGTTCCGTGTAGAGACCCAGTACTTC
TRBJ1-1 | TRBD1 | once | TRBV27 | CASSRRGLRAEAFF | TGTGCCAGCAGCCGCAGGGGGCTGAGGGCTGAAGCTTTCTTT
TRBJ1-3 | . | . | TRBV5-1 | CASSPGGLNTIYF | TGCGCCAGCAGCCCTGGAGGTTTAAACACCATATATTTT
TRBJ2-2 | . | . | TRBV6-6 | CASSFHRETGELFF | TGTGCCAGCAGTTTCCACAGGGAGACCGGGGAGCTGTTTTTT
TRBJ2-7 | . | . | TRBV5-4 | CAVGTSSSYEQYF | TGTGCAGTTGGGACATCGAGCTCCTACGAGCAGTACTTC
TRBJ2-3 | . | once | TRBV5-1 | CASSIGSTDTQYF | TGCGCCAGCAGCATCGGAAGCACAGATACGCAGTATTTT
TRBJ1-2 | . | . | TRBV5-4 | CASSLEGRGYYGYTF | TGTGCCAGCAGCTTGGAGGGCAGGGGCTACTATGGCTACACCTTC
TRBJ2-5 | TRBD2 | . | TRBV2 | CASSEDSGSGETQYF | TGTGCCAGCAGTGAAGATAGCGGGTCGGGAGAGACCCAGTACTTC
TRBJ2-7 | TRBD2 | . | TRBV6-1 | CASSEGVTSGRAYEQYF | TGTGCCAGCAGTGAAGGCGTAACTAGCGGGAGGGCCTACGAGCAGTACTTC
TRBJ2-5 | . | . | TRBV29-1 | CSAREVETQYF | TGCAGCGCCAGGGAGGTTGAGACCCAGTACTTC
TRBJ2-5 | . | . | TRBV5-1 | CASRTVGQETQYF | TGCGCCAGCAGGACCGTGGGCCAAGAGACCCAGTACTTC
TRBJ2-2 | . | . | TRBV4-2 | CASSQARDANTGELFF | TGTGCCAGCAGCCAAGCCCGGGACGCTAACACCGGGGAGCTGTTTTTT
TRBJ2-3 | . | . | TRBV2 | CASSVDRASTDTQYF | TGTGCCAGCAGTGTGGACAGAGCTAGCACAGATACGCAGTATTTT
TRBJ2-7 | TRBD2 | . | TRBV7-6 | CASSFSGGSYEQYF | TGTGCCAGCAGCTTCAGCGGGGGATCTTACGAGCAGTACTTC
TRBJ1-2 | . | . | TRBV5-4 | CASSLSISYTF | TGTGCCAGCAGCTTGTCCATCAGCTACACCTTC
TRBJ1-5 | . | . | TRBV7-2 | CASSLTGSSSQPQHF | TGTGCCAGCAGCTTAACAGGGAGCAGCAGTCAGCCCCAGCATTTT
TRBJ2-4 | . | . | TRBV6-5 | CASSYSPGLAKNIQYF | TGTGCCAGCAGTTACTCTCCAGGGTTGGCCAAAAACATTCAGTACTTC
TRBJ1-6 | . | . | TRBV14 | CASRLVDNSPLHF | TGTGCCAGCAGACTGGTCGATAATTCACCCCTCCACTTT
TRBJ1-2 | . | . | TRBV15 | CATSRDINYGYTF | TGTGCCACCAGCAGAGATATCAACTATGGCTACACCTTC
TRBJ2-5 | . | . | TRBV7-9 | CASSFGVETQYF | TGTGCCAGCAGCTTCGGGGTAGAGACCCAGTACTTC
TRBJ2-4 | TRBD2 | . | TRBV9 | CASSVQGTSGNIQYF | TGTGCCAGCAGCGTACAAGGGACTAGCGGAAACATTCAGTACTTC
TRBJ2-3 | . | . | TRBV5-6 | CASSLSVSSDTQYF | TGTGCCAGCAGCTTGAGCGTGTCTTCAGATACGCAGTATTTT
TRBJ1-2 | . | few | TRBV7-9 | CASSLALGLLGYTF | TGTGCCAGCAGCTTAGCGCTTGGTCTCCTTGGCTACACCTTC
TRBJ2-2 | . | . | TRBV7-6 | CASSLVSAGGELFF | TGTGCCAGCAGCTTAGTCTCGGCGGGCGGGGAGCTGTTTTTT
TRBJ2-3 | . | . | TRBV5-1 | CASSFDSPTDTQYF | TGCGCCAGCAGCTTTGACAGCCCCACAGATACGCAGTATTTT
TRBJ2-7 | . | . | TRBV20-1 | CSAENSYEQYF | TGCAGTGCGGAGAATTCCTACGAGCAGTACTTC
TRBJ2-7 | . | . | TRBV18 | CASSPGQNSGEQYF | TGTGCCAGCTCACCGGGACAAAACTCCGGCGAGCAGTACTTC
TRBJ1-5 | . | . | TRBV6-1 | CASSLQGINQPQHF | TGTGCCAGCAGTCTACAGGGCATCAATCAGCCCCAGCATTTT
TRBJ1-3 | . | once | TRBV6-1 | CASSEKQDSGNTIYF | TGTGCCAGCAGTGAAAAACAGGACTCTGGAAACACCATATATTTT
TRBJ1-4 | TRBD1 | . | TRBV5-6 | CASSLDREGKLFF | TGTGCCAGCAGCCTAGACAGGGAGGGAAAACTGTTTTTT
TRBJ1-4 | . | . | TRBV21-1 | CASSKAHRGEKLFF | TGTGCCAGCAGCAAAGCGCACAGGGGGGAAAAACTGTTTTTT
TRBJ1-6 | . | . | TRBV27 | CASSQLSGRNNSPLHF | TGTGCCAGCAGTCAATTATCGGGACGGAATAATTCACCCCTCCACTTT
TRBJ2-7 | TRBD1 | . | TRBV7-6 | CASSLSLAPGTGGFYEQYF | TGTGCCAGCAGCTTAAGCCTAGCCCCCGGGACAGGGGGTTTCTACGAGCAGTACTTC
TRBJ2-7 | . | . | TRBV7-8 | CASSLGRADRGRVYEQYF | TGTGCCAGCAGCTTAGGAAGGGCTGATAGGGGGAGGGTCTACGAGCAGTACTTC
TRBJ1-1 | TRBD1 | . | TRBV6-1 | CASNTGTAITEAFF | TGTGCCAGCAATACCGGGACAGCGATCACTGAAGCTTTCTTT
TRBJ2-5 | . | . | TRBV7-2 | CASSFDDKRQETQYF | TGTGCCAGCAGCTTCGATGACAAGAGGCAAGAGACCCAGTACTTC
TRBJ2-3 | TRBD2 | few | TRBV5-1 | CASSRSGAKTSTDTQYF | TGCGCCAGCAGCCGGAGCGGGGCTAAAACTAGCACAGATACGCAGTATTTT
TRBJ1-5 | . | few | TRBV7-9 | CASSLGTSRQPQHF | TGTGCCAGCAGCTTGGGAACATCGCGGCAGCCCCAGCATTTT